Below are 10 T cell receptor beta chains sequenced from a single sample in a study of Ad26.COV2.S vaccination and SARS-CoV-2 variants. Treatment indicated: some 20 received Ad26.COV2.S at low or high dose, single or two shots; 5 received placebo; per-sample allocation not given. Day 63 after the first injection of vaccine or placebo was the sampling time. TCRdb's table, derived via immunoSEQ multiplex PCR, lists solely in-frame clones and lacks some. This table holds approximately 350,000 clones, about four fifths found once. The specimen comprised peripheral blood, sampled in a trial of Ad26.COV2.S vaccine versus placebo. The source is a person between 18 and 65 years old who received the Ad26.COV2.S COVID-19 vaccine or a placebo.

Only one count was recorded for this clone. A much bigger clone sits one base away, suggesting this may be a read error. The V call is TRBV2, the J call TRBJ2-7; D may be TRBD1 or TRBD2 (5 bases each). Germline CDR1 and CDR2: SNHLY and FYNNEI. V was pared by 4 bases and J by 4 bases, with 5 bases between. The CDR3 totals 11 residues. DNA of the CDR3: TGTGCCAGCAGTGGGGGGTACGAGCAGTACTTC. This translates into CASSGGYEQYF. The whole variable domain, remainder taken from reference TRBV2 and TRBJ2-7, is EPEVTQTPSHQVTQMGQEVILRCVPISNHLYFYWYRQILGQKVEFLVSFYNNEISEKSEIFDDQFSVERPDGSNFTLKIRSTKLEDSAMYFCASSGGYEQYFGPGTRLTVT.

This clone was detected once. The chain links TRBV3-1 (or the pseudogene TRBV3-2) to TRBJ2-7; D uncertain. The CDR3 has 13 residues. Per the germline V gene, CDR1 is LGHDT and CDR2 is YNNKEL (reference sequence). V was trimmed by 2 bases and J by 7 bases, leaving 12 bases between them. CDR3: CASSQQYVGEQYF. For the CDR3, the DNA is TGTGCCAGCAGCCAACAGTACGTGGGAGAGCAGTACTTC.

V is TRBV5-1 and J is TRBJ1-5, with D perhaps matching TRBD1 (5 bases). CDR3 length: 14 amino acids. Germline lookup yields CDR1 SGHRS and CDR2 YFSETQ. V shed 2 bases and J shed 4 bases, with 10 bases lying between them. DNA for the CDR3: TGCGCCAGCAGCTTAGGGGACGGTAATCAGCCCCAGCATTTT. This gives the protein CASSLGDGNQPQHF.

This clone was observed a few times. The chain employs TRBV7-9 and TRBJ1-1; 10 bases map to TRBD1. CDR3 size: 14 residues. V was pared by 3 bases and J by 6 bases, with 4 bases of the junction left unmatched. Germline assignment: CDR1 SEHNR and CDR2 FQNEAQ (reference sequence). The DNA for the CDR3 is TGTGCCAGCAGCTTGAGACAGGGGGCGTCTGAAGCTTTCTTT. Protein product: CASSLRQGASEAFF.

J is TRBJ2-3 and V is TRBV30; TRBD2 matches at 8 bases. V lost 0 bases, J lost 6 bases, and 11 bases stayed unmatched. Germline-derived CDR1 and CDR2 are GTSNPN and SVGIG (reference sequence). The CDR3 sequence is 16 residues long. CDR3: CAWSVARTSLRDTQYF. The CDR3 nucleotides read TGTGCCTGGAGTGTCGCGAGGACTAGCCTCAGGGATACGCAGTATTTT.

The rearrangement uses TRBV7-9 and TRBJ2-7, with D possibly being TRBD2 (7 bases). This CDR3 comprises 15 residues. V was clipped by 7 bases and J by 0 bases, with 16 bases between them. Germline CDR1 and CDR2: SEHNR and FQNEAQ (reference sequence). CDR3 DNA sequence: TGTGCCAGCACTCTTGGGGGCGGGAGCTCCTACGAGCAGTACTTC. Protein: CASTLGGGSSYEQYF.

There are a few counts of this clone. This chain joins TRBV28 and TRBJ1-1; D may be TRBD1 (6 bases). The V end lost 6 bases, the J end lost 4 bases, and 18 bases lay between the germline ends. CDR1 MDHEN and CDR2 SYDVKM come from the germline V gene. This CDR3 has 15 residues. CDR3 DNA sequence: TGTGCCAGCAGATTCGTCCGGGGGCGAGGCACTGAAGCTTTCTTT. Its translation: CASRFVRGRGTEAFF.

This chain's CDR3 is CASSRSVEKLFF. The CDR3 DNA reads as TGTGCCAGTAGTCGGTCGGTTGAAAAACTGTTTTTT. The rearrangement uses TRBV19 and TRBJ1-4, with D unclear. The CDR3 loop spans 12 amino acids. V was clipped by 5 bases and J by 7 bases, with 8 bases between them. The germline V gene encodes CDR1 LNHDA and CDR2 SQIVND (reference sequence).

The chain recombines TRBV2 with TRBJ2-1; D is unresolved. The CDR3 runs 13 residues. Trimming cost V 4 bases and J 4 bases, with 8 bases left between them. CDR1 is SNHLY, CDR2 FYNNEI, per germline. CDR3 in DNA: TGTGCCAGCAGTGTTTCCACTTACAATGAGCAGTTCTTC. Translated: CASSVSTYNEQFF.

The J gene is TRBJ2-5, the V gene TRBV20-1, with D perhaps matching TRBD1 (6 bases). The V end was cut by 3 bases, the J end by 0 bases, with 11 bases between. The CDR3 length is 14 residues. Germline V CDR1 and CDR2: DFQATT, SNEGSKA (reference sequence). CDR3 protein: CSASPGAYQETQYF. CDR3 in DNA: TGCAGTGCTAGTCCAGGGGCCTACCAAGAGACCCAGTACTTC.